The 3 T cell receptor beta chains below all came from one sample that was sequenced in a study of shared clonotypes between healthy human individuals. Assay: immunoSEQ multiplex PCR; the TCRdb copy retains only in-frame clones and omits some. The table records about 380,000 clones, around 96% of them present only once. Sequences were obtained from memory CD8+ T cells sorted from blood. Noted subset: CD45RO+ cells pooled with CCR7-negative TemRA cells. These TCRs come from a young man in good health.

This chain joins TRBV27 and TRBJ1-1, with D hard to call. CDR1 is MNHEY and CDR2 is SMNVEV in the germline V gene (reference sequence). V was shortened by 5 bases and J by 2 bases, with 12 bases between the two germline ends. The CDR3 sequence is 14 residues long. Here the CDR3 reads CASSPGLINTEAFF. The DNA of the CDR3 is TGTGCCAGCAGTCCCGGACTAATCAACACTGAAGCTTTCTTT.

This chain uses TRBV6-1 with TRBJ1-5; D uncertain. Deletions cut 4 bases from V and 0 bases from J, with 16 bases between. Per germline, CDR1 MNHNS and CDR2 SASEGT. This CDR3 region has 17 residues. CDR3 sequence: CASSGLGRTYSNQPQHF. The CDR3 nucleotides read TGTGCCAGCAGTGGCTTGGGCAGGACTTATAGCAATCAGCCCCAGCATTTT.

The chain joins TRBV7-2 to TRBJ2-5, with 7 nucleotides matching TRBD2. Losses at the gene ends were 3 bases for V and 4 bases for J; bases not matched to a gene: 11. The CDR3 consists of 16 residues. CDR1 and CDR2 (germline): SGHTA, FQGNSA. In nucleotides, the CDR3 is TGTGCCAGCAGCTTCGGTGGGGGGGGAGTCGGAGAGACCCAGTACTTC. It codes for CASSFGGGGVGETQYF.